This is a list of T cell receptor beta chains from one sample in a study of blood T cell repertoires in COVID-19. Libraries were prepared by immunoSEQ multiplex PCR; TCRdb keeps only in-frame clonotypes and omits some of them. The sample includes around 230,000 clones, 65% to 85% of them seen just once. The sequencing sample was made of peripheral blood. These receptors all stem from a woman at least 80 years old with acute or convalescent COVID-19. CDR3s include the opening cysteine and the closing phenylalanine or tryptophan. The order of the fields is CDR3 length, D gene, V gene, J gene, clone size, CDR3 protein, CDR3 DNA. The D gene is left open where the match is weak. For some rows the clone size is stated as once, few or many, or as a class when expanded; others skip it.

len: 15
d_gene: NA
v_gene: TRBV6-5
j_gene: TRBJ1-3
abundance: NA
CDR3aa: CASRGRRAAGNTIYF
CDR3nt: TGTGCCAGCAGGGGAAGGAGGGCGGCGGGAAACACCATATATTTT

len: 17
d_gene: NA
v_gene: TRBV18
j_gene: TRBJ1-3
abundance: NA
CDR3aa: CASSPPGTANSGNTIYF
CDR3nt: TGTGCCAGCTCACCACCCGGTACAGCAAACTCTGGAAACACCATATATTTT

len: 14
d_gene: TRBD1
v_gene: TRBV7-9
j_gene: TRBJ2-1
abundance: NA
CDR3aa: CASSSGTGYYEQFF
CDR3nt: TGTGCCAGCAGCTCCGGGACAGGGTACTATGAGCAGTTCTTC

len: 16
d_gene: TRBD2
v_gene: TRBV7-9
j_gene: TRBJ2-3
abundance: NA
CDR3aa: CASSQGLAGGTDTQYF
CDR3nt: TGTGCCAGCAGCCAAGGGCTAGCGGGAGGCACAGATACGCAGTATTTT

len: 16
d_gene: NA
v_gene: TRBV4-1
j_gene: TRBJ2-7
abundance: NA
CDR3aa: CASSQPWGRGRYEQYF
CDR3nt: TGCGCCAGCAGCCAGCCCTGGGGCAGGGGGAGGTACGAGCAGTACTTC

len: 16
d_gene: TRBD2
v_gene: TRBV2
j_gene: TRBJ2-7
abundance: NA
CDR3aa: CASSGRGSSGSDEQYF
CDR3nt: TGTGCCAGCAGTGGCCGCGGGAGTAGCGGGAGCGACGAGCAGTACTTC

len: 12
d_gene: NA
v_gene: TRBV9
j_gene: TRBJ1-2
abundance: NA
CDR3aa: CASVTGTYGYTF
CDR3nt: TGTGCCAGCGTTACAGGAACCTATGGCTACACCTTC

len: 16
d_gene: TRBD2
v_gene: TRBV25-1
j_gene: TRBJ2-7
abundance: NA
CDR3aa: CASSGPAGVNYYEQYF
CDR3nt: TGTGCCAGCAGTGGTCCAGCGGGAGTGAATTATTACGAGCAGTACTTC

len: 16
d_gene: TRBD1
v_gene: TRBV5-5
j_gene: TRBJ2-2
abundance: NA
CDR3aa: CASSLEVGGRTGELFF
CDR3nt: TGTGCCAGCAGCTTGGAGGTAGGGGGCAGAACCGGGGAGCTGTTTTTT

len: 15
d_gene: TRBD1
v_gene: TRBV6-1
j_gene: TRBJ1-2
abundance: NA
CDR3aa: CASSEGTGPNYGYTF
CDR3nt: TGTGCCAGCAGTGAAGGGACAGGGCCTAACTATGGCTACACCTTC

len: 12
d_gene: NA
v_gene: TRBV6-5
j_gene: TRBJ2-5
abundance: once
CDR3aa: CASSYPGGTQYF
CDR3nt: TGTGCCAGCAGTTACCCCGGGGGGACCCAGTACTTC

len: 16
d_gene: NA
v_gene: TRBV6-5
j_gene: TRBJ1-5
abundance: NA
CDR3aa: CASSYRFERSNQPQHF
CDR3nt: TGTGCCAGCAGTTACCGTTTTGAGAGGAGCAATCAGCCCCAGCATTTT

len: 15
d_gene: NA
v_gene: TRBV19
j_gene: TRBJ1-1
abundance: NA
CDR3aa: CASTKRGELNTEAFF
CDR3nt: TGTGCCAGTACCAAACGGGGGGAATTGAACACTGAAGCTTTCTTT

len: 15
d_gene: NA
v_gene: TRBV5-6
j_gene: TRBJ2-7
abundance: NA
CDR3aa: CASSLVGESSYEQYF
CDR3nt: TGTGCCAGCAGCTTGGTTGGGGAGAGCTCCTACGAGCAGTACTTC

len: 19
d_gene: TRBD2
v_gene: TRBV13
j_gene: TRBJ2-2
abundance: NA
CDR3aa: CASSPEPGLAGEESGELFF
CDR3nt: TGTGCCAGCAGCCCCGAGCCGGGACTAGCGGGAGAAGAATCTGGGGAGCTGTTTTTT

len: 15
d_gene: NA
v_gene: TRBV7-3
j_gene: TRBJ2-6
abundance: NA
CDR3aa: CASSLVLSGANVLTF
CDR3nt: TGTGCCAGCAGCTTAGTTCTCTCTGGGGCCAACGTCCTGACTTTC

len: 15
d_gene: TRBD1
v_gene: TRBV7-2
j_gene: TRBJ1-5
abundance: NA
CDR3aa: CASSVRGLGNQPQHF
CDR3nt: TGTGCCAGCAGCGTCAGGGGGCTGGGCAATCAGCCCCAGCATTTT

len: 14
d_gene: NA
v_gene: TRBV18
j_gene: TRBJ2-1
abundance: NA
CDR3aa: CASSPGSGNDEQFF
CDR3nt: TGTGCCAGCTCACCGGGTTCAGGGAACGATGAGCAGTTCTTC

len: 15
d_gene: NA
v_gene: TRBV7-9
j_gene: TRBJ2-5
abundance: NA
CDR3aa: CASSFAGRAGETQYF
CDR3nt: TGTGCCAGCAGCTTCGCGGGCCGCGCAGGAGAGACCCAGTACTTC

len: 14
d_gene: TRBD1
v_gene: TRBV6-5
j_gene: TRBJ1-5
abundance: few
CDR3aa: CASSSGTGLQPQHF
CDR3nt: TGTGCCAGCAGCTCCGGGACAGGTTTGCAGCCCCAGCATTTT

len: 16
d_gene: NA
v_gene: TRBV5-6
j_gene: TRBJ2-1
abundance: NA
CDR3aa: CASSLDAEQFYNEQFF
CDR3nt: TGTGCCAGCAGCTTGGACGCAGAACAGTTCTACAATGAGCAGTTCTTC

len: 15
d_gene: NA
v_gene: TRBV5-4
j_gene: TRBJ2-3
abundance: NA
CDR3aa: CASSLGQASTDTQYF
CDR3nt: TGTGCCAGCAGCTTGGGACAGGCTAGCACAGATACGCAGTATTTT

len: 19
d_gene: TRBD1
v_gene: TRBV10-3
j_gene: TRBJ1-1
abundance: NA
CDR3aa: CAISEIRGQVGKMNTEAFF
CDR3nt: TGTGCCATCAGTGAGATTAGGGGACAGGTTGGTAAGATGAACACTGAAGCTTTCTTT

len: 11
d_gene: NA
v_gene: TRBV20-1
j_gene: TRBJ2-7
abundance: NA
CDR3aa: CSAYSEAEQYF
CDR3nt: TGCAGTGCCTATTCCGAAGCCGAGCAGTACTTC

len: 14
d_gene: NA
v_gene: TRBV10-3
j_gene: TRBJ2-1
abundance: NA
CDR3aa: CAIREGFGVSEQFF
CDR3nt: TGTGCCATCAGGGAGGGCTTCGGGGTAAGTGAGCAGTTCTTC

len: 16
d_gene: TRBD1
v_gene: TRBV19
j_gene: TRBJ2-3
abundance: NA
CDR3aa: CASSTSGTGYADTQYF
CDR3nt: TGTGCCAGTAGTACGTCCGGGACAGGGTATGCAGATACGCAGTATTTT

len: 15
d_gene: NA
v_gene: TRBV11-2
j_gene: TRBJ2-1
abundance: NA
CDR3aa: CASSWEPVGYNEQFF
CDR3nt: TGTGCCAGCAGCTGGGAGCCGGTCGGCTACAATGAGCAGTTCTTC

len: 20
d_gene: TRBD1
v_gene: TRBV5-1
j_gene: TRBJ2-3
abundance: NA
CDR3aa: CASSPLSPGQGVYSTDTQYF
CDR3nt: TGCGCCAGCAGCCCCCTTTCTCCGGGACAGGGGGTTTACAGCACAGATACGCAGTATTTT

len: 16
d_gene: TRBD2
v_gene: TRBV5-4
j_gene: TRBJ2-3
abundance: many
CDR3aa: CASSRSAGGPADTQYF
CDR3nt: TGTGCCAGCAGCCGCTCAGCGGGGGGGCCAGCAGATACGCAGTATTTT

len: 18
d_gene: TRBD2
v_gene: TRBV24-1
j_gene: TRBJ2-3
abundance: NA
CDR3aa: CATSDPGTSGRAGDTQYF
CDR3nt: TGTGCCACCAGTGACCCCGGGACTAGCGGGAGGGCCGGAGATACGCAGTATTTT

len: 13
d_gene: NA
v_gene: TRBV18
j_gene: TRBJ1-1
abundance: NA
CDR3aa: CASSPSGNTEAFF
CDR3nt: TGTGCCAGCTCACCGTCAGGGAACACTGAAGCTTTCTTT

len: 15
d_gene: TRBD1
v_gene: TRBV7-2
j_gene: TRBJ2-6
abundance: NA
CDR3aa: CASSPRTGGVNVLTF
CDR3nt: TGTGCCAGCAGCCCACGGACAGGGGGCGTAAACGTCCTGACTTTC

len: 12
d_gene: NA
v_gene: TRBV7-9
j_gene: TRBJ2-2
abundance: once
CDR3aa: CASNFPTGELFF
CDR3nt: TGTGCCAGCAACTTCCCGACCGGGGAGCTGTTTTTT

len: 13
d_gene: TRBD1
v_gene: TRBV6-5
j_gene: TRBJ1-1
abundance: once
CDR3aa: CASNPGGNTEAFF
CDR3nt: TGTGCCAGCAATCCAGGGGGCAACACTGAAGCTTTCTTT

len: 13
d_gene: NA
v_gene: TRBV19
j_gene: TRBJ1-2
abundance: once
CDR3aa: CASSRTGNYGYTF
CDR3nt: TGTGCCAGTAGTAGGACGGGGAACTATGGCTACACCTTC

len: 14
d_gene: TRBD1
v_gene: TRBV5-1
j_gene: TRBJ2-3
abundance: NA
CDR3aa: CVSTGTGYTDTQYF
CDR3nt: TGCGTCTCAACCGGGACAGGGTACACAGATACGCAGTATTTT

len: 17
d_gene: NA
v_gene: TRBV6-7
j_gene: TRBJ1-2
abundance: NA
CDR3aa: CASSYHQTGSPNYGYTF
CDR3nt: TGTGCCAGCAGTTACCACCAAACAGGGTCTCCTAACTATGGCTACACCTTC

len: 13
d_gene: TRBD2
v_gene: TRBV2
j_gene: TRBJ2-7
abundance: NA
CDR3aa: CASTTSEGFEQYF
CDR3nt: TGTGCCAGCACGACTAGCGAGGGGTTCGAGCAGTACTTC

len: 17
d_gene: NA
v_gene: TRBV10-3
j_gene: TRBJ1-2
abundance: NA
CDR3aa: CAISESSGGSGSYGYTF
CDR3nt: TGTGCCATCAGTGAGTCGTCGGGCGGCAGCGGGAGCTATGGCTACACCTTC

len: 13
d_gene: NA
v_gene: TRBV30
j_gene: TRBJ1-2
abundance: NA
CDR3aa: CAWEPGLNYGYTF
CDR3nt: TGTGCCTGGGAACCAGGGTTAAACTATGGCTACACCTTC